This entry describes one TCR beta chain. Its target is not known. Template switching by 5'RACE produced TCR cDNA, adding a universal primer site and UMIs. Each CDR3 protein gets one entry after TCRdb re-called the 5' RACE reads with MiXCR. There are hundreds of thousands of distinct CDR3 sequences in the sample; roughly 14% occur only once, and about 14% lies in the top ten. V was clipped by 2 bases and J by 5 bases; unmatched bases: 6. This CDR3 comprises 16 residues. Germline assignment: CDR1 KGHDR and CDR2 SFDVKD. This record comes from a study of T cells after yellow fever vaccination. Study-level findings and limits: Abundant contaminating clonotypes from the bulk population could appear in FACS-sorted repertoires. When the response was secondary, it was weaker but reached its peak faster, day 5 versus 15. CD4 and CD8 compartments shared a small share of clonotypes.

The chain couples TRBV24-1 to TRBJ2-1; 9 bases map to TRBD1. The sample in question was PBMCs, obtained on the day of the yellow fever booster vaccination. This clonotype was sampled from a young man who received the YFV17D yellow fever vaccine. CDR3 amino acids: CATSDSNRGLDNEQFF. Here the CDR3 DNA reads TGTGCCACCAGTGATTCTAACAGGGGGCTTGACAATGAGCAGTTCTTC.